This TCR beta chain comes out of a study of control samples from healthy donors and cancer patients. Method: immunoSEQ multiplex PCR; TCRdb's copy keeps in-frame clones and lacks some. Here the sample spans 100,000 to 150,000 clones, more than 85% being singletons. This clonotype was sampled from a young woman in good health. The source material was blood.

CDR3 residues: CASSLAIGKYSLGRETQYF. CDR3 nucleotide sequence: TGTGCCAGCAGCTTAGCAATAGGTAAGTACTCATTGGGAAGGGAGACCCAGTACTTC. This chain connects TRBV11-3 to TRBJ2-5; D ambiguous. From germline, CDR1 is SGHNT and CDR2 YENEEA. This CDR3 has 19 amino acids. V lost 1 base and J 5 bases, leaving 26 bases between the germline ends.